A selection of T cell receptor beta chains follows, all from one sample in a study of regulatory T cells in long-lasting Graves disease. TCRdb analysed the multiplex PCR reads with MiXCR anew, one entry per CDR3 protein. Counted here are about 450,000 distinct CDR3 sequences, roughly 15% occurring once; the ten biggest clones make up roughly 10%. These same records also appear under a second study, on T cells in Graves' hyperthyroidism and ophthalmopathy.

Specimen: peripheral blood mononuclear cells (PBMCs), collected at new diagnosis, from a patient treated with antithyroid drugs. Every receptor here comes from a woman aged 30 to 39 with Graves disease. The CDR3 runs from the conserved cysteine through the conserved F or W. A D gene is named only where the DNA matches it firmly. Rows may omit the clone size; those that give it use once, few, many or a size class.

v_call	d_call	clone_size	j_call	cdr3_nt	cdr3_aa
TRBV29-1	-	many	TRBJ2-2	TGCAGCGCCGACAGCGCGAACACCGGGGAGCTGTTTTTT	CSADSANTGELFF
TRBV27	-	many	TRBJ1-2	TGTGCCAGCACCTCAGTGGGGGGCGTGGGGCATGGCTACACCTTC	CASTSVGGVGHGYTF
TRBV3-1	-	-	TRBJ1-1	TGTGCCAGCAGCCTCAACCTTTGGAACACTGAAGCTTTCTTT	CASSLNLWNTEAFF
TRBV2	-	many	TRBJ1-1	TGTGCCAGCAGTTTACAGGGCTTTGGCACTGAAGCTTTCTTT	CASSLQGFGTEAFF
TRBV18	-	many	TRBJ2-3	TGTGCCAGCTCACCACGGGGGGCTAGCGGCATCGATACGCAGTATTTT	CASSPRGASGIDTQYF
TRBV14	TRBD2	-	TRBJ2-1	TGTGCCAGCAGCCTAGAAAGAGGGACTAGCGGGCTTAATGAGCAGTTCTTC	CASSLERGTSGLNEQFF
TRBV6-5	TRBD1	-	TRBJ1-5	TGTGCCAGCAGTTTCGGGACAGGGAGGGGACCTAGCAATCAGCCCCAGCATTTT	CASSFGTGRGPSNQPQHF
TRBV2	TRBD2	many	TRBJ2-1	TGTGCCAGCAGTACCACTAGCGGGGACAACAATGAGCAGTTCTTC	CASSTTSGDNNEQFF
TRBV27	TRBD1	few	TRBJ2-5	TGTGCCAGCAGCCGCGCAGGGGGTGAAGAGACCCAGTACTTC	CASSRAGGEETQYF
TRBV6-5	-	many	TRBJ1-2	TGTGCCAGCAGTTATGGGACTAACTATGGCTACACCTTC	CASSYGTNYGYTF
TRBV7-2	-	few	TRBJ2-1	TGTGCCAGCAGCTTCCGGGACCCCGTCCATGAGCAGTTCTTC	CASSFRDPVHEQFF
TRBV19	TRBD1	-	TRBJ1-5	TGTGCCAGTAGTATAACAGGGGGGGGGCTCAGTCAGCCCCAGCATTTT	CASSITGGGLSQPQHF
TRBV6-2/TRBV6-3	TRBD2	many	TRBJ2-2	TGTGCCAGCAGTTATGGACTAGCGGGAAGAGGGGACACCGGGGAGCTGTTTTTT	CASSYGLAGRGDTGELFF
TRBV4-1	TRBD2	-	TRBJ2-2	TGCGCCAGCAGCCATCCACTAGCGCAGAACACCGGGGAGCTGTTTTTT	CASSHPLAQNTGELFF
TRBV28	-	many	TRBJ2-2	TGTGCCAGCAGTCCTTTCACCGGGGAGCTGTTTTTT	CASSPFTGELFF
TRBV30	-	few	TRBJ2-2	TGTGCCTGGAGTGTAAAAGGGGGGAGAAGTACCGGGGAGCTGTTTTTT	CAWSVKGGRSTGELFF
TRBV9	TRBD2	few	TRBJ2-3	TGTGCCAGCAGCGAAGGACTAGCGGGGGGGGGTTCTGATACGCAGTATTTT	CASSEGLAGGGSDTQYF
TRBV5-1	TRBD1	many	TRBJ2-7	TGCGCCAGCAGCGACGACAGGGACGAGCAGTACTTC	CASSDDRDEQYF
TRBV4-1	-	-	TRBJ2-1	TGCGCCAGCAGCCAAGAGAGGGCCTCCTACAATGAGCAGTTCTTC	CASSQERASYNEQFF
TRBV7-9	TRBD2	-	TRBJ2-5	TGTGCCAGCACCCACCCTAGCGGGCCCGCTCCAACCCAGTACTTC	CASTHPSGPAPTQYF
TRBV20-1	TRBD2	many	TRBJ2-7	TGCAGTGGTACACTAGCGGGGCCTTCCTACGAGCAGTACTTC	CSGTLAGPSYEQYF
TRBV10-1	-	few	TRBJ2-1	TGTGCCATCAGTGATAACTTCGATGAGCAGTTCTTC	CAISDNFDEQFF
TRBV12-3/TRBV12-4	-	many	TRBJ1-5	TGTGCCAGCAGTATCAACGGTGATCAGCCCCAGCATTTT	CASSINGDQPQHF
TRBV5-4	-	many	TRBJ1-2	TGTGCCAGCAGCTTGGCCTCCCCAGGGGAAGTGGGGCTCTATGGCTACACCTTC	CASSLASPGEVGLYGYTF
TRBV7-8	TRBD2	-	TRBJ2-7	TGTGCCAGCAGCTCAAGTCTAGCGGGAGTTGTCGAGCAGTACTTC	CASSSSLAGVVEQYF
TRBV24-1	-	few	TRBJ2-1	TGTGCCACCAGTGATTGGAAAAGCTCCTACAATGAGCAGTTCTTC	CATSDWKSSYNEQFF
TRBV6-1	-	many	TRBJ1-2	TGTGCCAGCAGTGAAGCAACGACAGGTCGACGCTACACCTTC	CASSEATTGRRYTF
TRBV14	TRBD2	-	TRBJ2-1	TGTGCCAGCAGCCACCCGCCTAGCGGGAGGAGCTCCTACAATGAGCAGTTCTTC	CASSHPPSGRSSYNEQFF
TRBV12-3/TRBV12-4	-	many	TRBJ2-2	TGTGCCAGCAGGGTAGATGCGGGGGAGCTGTTTTTT	CASRVDAGELFF
TRBV29-1	-	many	TRBJ1-1	TGCAGCGTTGAAGATCTGAAAGAGCTTGGATCTGAAGCTTTCTTT	CSVEDLKELGSEAFF
TRBV12-3/TRBV12-4	-	many	TRBJ2-3	TGTGCCAGCAGTTTACCCTACAACCCCCCTGCGGCTAGCCGCACAGATACGCAGTATTTT	CASSLPYNPPAASRTDTQYF
TRBV7-2	TRBD2	-	TRBJ2-1	TGTGCCAGCAGCCTCCCGACTAGCGGGAGCGATGAGCAGTTCTTC	CASSLPTSGSDEQFF
TRBV12-3/TRBV12-4	-	many	TRBJ2-5	TGTGCCAGCAGTTTAGGGTCAGGGCGGGAAGAGACCCAGTACTTC	CASSLGSGREETQYF
TRBV15	-	many	TRBJ2-5	TGTGCCACCAGCAGAGTAACAGGGGAGACCCAGTACTTC	CATSRVTGETQYF
TRBV18	-	many	TRBJ2-3	TGTGCCAGCTCACCCTTCGGTAATGCAGATACGCAGTATTTT	CASSPFGNADTQYF
TRBV24-1	TRBD2	-	TRBJ2-3	TGTGCCACCAGCGCACTAGCGGGAGGGGCAACAGATACGCAGTATTTT	CATSALAGGATDTQYF
TRBV4-1	TRBD2	-	TRBJ2-5	TGCGCCAGCAGCCAGCAGCGGACTAGCGGGAATGAGCAGTACTTC	CASSQQRTSGNEQYF
TRBV6-4	-	few	TRBJ1-5	TGTGCCAGCAGAACCAGTCAGCCCCAGCATTTT	CASRTSQPQHF
TRBV4-1	-	few	TRBJ2-5	TGCGCCAGCAGCCTCTCCCGGGGGCAGGGTGAGACCCAGTACTTC	CASSLSRGQGETQYF
TRBV12-3/TRBV12-4	-	many	TRBJ1-5	TGTGCCAGCAGTTTGACTACAGGGACCTATAGCAATCAGCCCCAGCATTTT	CASSLTTGTYSNQPQHF
TRBV7-2	-	many	TRBJ1-5	TGTGCCAGCAGCTTAGCGCTCAACCTGTGGCCCCAGCATTTT	CASSLALNLWPQHF
TRBV11-2	-	many	TRBJ1-3	TGTGCCAGCAGCTCACAGGGATCGGATGGAAACACCATATATTTT	CASSSQGSDGNTIYF
TRBV7-2	TRBD2	many	TRBJ2-1	TGTGCCAGCAGCATGGGGGGGAACAATGAGCAGTTCTTC	CASSMGGNNEQFF
TRBV11-2	TRBD2	-	TRBJ2-1	TGTGCCAGCAGTCCGGATCTAGCGGGAGGGGAGATCAATGAGCAGTTCTTC	CASSPDLAGGEINEQFF